The clone carrying this T cell receptor (beta chain) has a handful of counts. Its antigen is not identified. This sample stems from a study of T-cell memory formation after mild COVID-19. Turning to the study itself: For the most part, TCR clusters were specific to one donor.

Whole-study findings and limits: Pre-infection memory held some responding clones, suggesting pre-existing cross-reactive T cells responded.

5'RACE with constant-segment primers built TCRalpha and TCRbeta cDNA libraries with UMIs. TCRdb redid the calling of the 5' RACE reads with MiXCR, one entry per CDR3 protein. The sample records around 470,000 distinct CDR3 sequences, approximately 20% being singletons. CDR3 length: 15 amino acids. Germline values: CDR1 SGHRS, CDR2 YFSETQ. V lost 4 bases to trimming and J lost 5 bases, with 18 bases between them. Sequenced input: PBMCs or a T cell subset sorted from them (not recorded which). J is TRBJ2-5 and V is TRBV5-1; TRBD1 might be the D (6 bases). The clonotype comes from an adult woman who had mild COVID-19 (a few samples of this study predate the infection). Cell type and time point are not known. In DNA, the CDR3 is TGCGCCAGCAGCACCTTGGGGACACTCTTCGAGACCCAGTACTTC. Translating gives CASSTLGTLFETQYF.